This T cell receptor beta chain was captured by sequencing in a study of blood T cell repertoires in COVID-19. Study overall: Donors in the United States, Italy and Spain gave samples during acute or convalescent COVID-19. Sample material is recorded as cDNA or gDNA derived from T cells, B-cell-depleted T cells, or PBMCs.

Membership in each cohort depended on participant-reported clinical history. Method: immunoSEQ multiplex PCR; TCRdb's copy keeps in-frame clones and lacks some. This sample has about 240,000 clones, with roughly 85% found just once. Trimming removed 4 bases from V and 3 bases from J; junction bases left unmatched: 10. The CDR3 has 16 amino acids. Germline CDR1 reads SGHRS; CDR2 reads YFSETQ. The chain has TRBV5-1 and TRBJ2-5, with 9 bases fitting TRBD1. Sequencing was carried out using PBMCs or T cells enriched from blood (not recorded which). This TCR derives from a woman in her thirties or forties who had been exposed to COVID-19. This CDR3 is CASSRYGTGSEETQYF. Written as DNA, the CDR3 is TGCGCCAGCAGCCGATACGGGACAGGGTCGGAAGAGACCCAGTACTTC. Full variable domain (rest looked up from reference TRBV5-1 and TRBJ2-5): KAGVTQTPRYLIKTRGQQVTLSCSPISGHRSVSWYQQTPGQGLQFLFEYFSETQRNKGNFPGRFSGRQFSNSRSEMNVSTLELGDSALYLCASSRYGTGSEETQYFGPGTRLLVL.